The sequence of this T cell receptor (beta chain) was determined in a study of human T cells and chemical hapten exposure. Study-level results: Sensitization with DPC brought no change to TCRs above 1 in 1000 in frequency.

Turning to this clonotype: Its cognate antigen is unknown.

The authors extracted total RNA from unfractionated whole blood. Germline assignment: CDR1 LNHDA and CDR2 SQIVND (reference sequence). Trimming removed 9 bases at V and 7 bases at J, with 12 bases between. The CDR3 consists of 12 residues. What the library attached to individual cDNA molecules were unique molecular identifiers. In TCRdb, the 5' RACE reads were re-called with MiXCR into one record per CDR3 protein. The profile covers some 150,000 distinct CDR3 sequences, with around 4.1% appearing a single time and over 1.1% taken by the ten largest. This TCR was recovered from a female donor in good health. V gene TRBV19 combines with J gene TRBJ2-2, with a possible D match to TRBD2 (5 bases). CDR3 region: CASGIAFGELFF. The CDR3 nucleotides read TGTGCCAGCGGAATAGCGTTCGGGGAGCTGTTTTTT.